This is a list of T cell receptor beta chains from one sample in a study of post-analysis software for immune sequencing data. TCRdb re-analysed the PCR reads in MiXCR, keeping a single row per CDR3 protein. The sample contains approximately 690,000 distinct CDR3 sequences, approximately 59% of which appear only once. Sample: blood. The receptor source for this set is a girl aged 2 to 10 with multiple sclerosis. Each CDR3 is given with its conserved first and last residue. The D gene is left open where the match is weak. A row's size may be missing; if present it is once, few, many or a size class.

j_call clone_size v_call d_call cdr3_aa cdr3_nt
TRBJ2-1 - TRBV7-3 TRBD2 CASSLSPLAASSYNEQFF TGTGCCAGCAGCTTATCCCCTCTAGCGGCGAGCTCCTACAATGAGCAGTTCTTC
TRBJ1-3 few TRBV4-3 - CASSPIGVGNTIYF TGCGCCAGCAGCCCAATCGGTGTGGGAAACACCATATATTTT
TRBJ1-2 - TRBV6-6 TRBD1 CASSRTGAGYTF TGTGCCAGCAGTCGGACAGGGGCTGGCTACACCTTC
TRBJ1-2 few TRBV10-3 - CAISDPGFNYGYTF TGTGCCATCAGTGACCCAGGGTTTAACTATGGCTACACCTTC
TRBJ2-7 - TRBV3-1 TRBD2 CASSQVGTTYEQYF TGTGCCAGCAGCCAAGTGGGGACTACATACGAGCAGTACTTC
TRBJ2-1 - TRBV12-3/TRBV12-4 - CASSLDGGDEQFF TGTGCCAGCAGTTTAGATGGGGGCGATGAGCAGTTCTTC
TRBJ1-2 - TRBV7-6 - CASSAKEGSGGYTF TGTGCCAGCAGCGCCAAGGAGGGGTCAGGTGGCTACACCTTC
TRBJ2-1 - TRBV30 TRBD2 CAWSVVVAGGPPFF TGTGCCTGGAGTGTGGTAGTAGCGGGAGGGCCTCCGTTCTTC
TRBJ2-1 - TRBV20-1 - CSARRLDEQFF TGCAGTGCTAGAAGGCTCGATGAGCAGTTCTTC
TRBJ1-2 - TRBV7-2 - CASSLDSGAYYGYTF TGTGCCAGCAGCTTAGACTCCGGGGCCTACTATGGTTACACCTTC
TRBJ2-7 few TRBV12-3/TRBV12-4 - CASSLALWGPYEQYF TGTGCCAGCAGTTTAGCGCTCTGGGGGCCCTACGAGCAGTACTTC
TRBJ2-1 few TRBV4-2 TRBD2 CASSQDSGTTYNEQFF TGTGCCAGCAGCCAAGATAGCGGGACTACCTACAATGAGCAGTTCTTC
TRBJ1-6 few TRBV19 TRBD1 CASSTSTGGNSPLHF TGTGCCAGTAGTACCTCGACAGGGGGCAATTCACCCCTCCACTTT
TRBJ2-3 - TRBV9 - CASRPMEDGYTDTQYF TGTGCCAGCAGGCCCATGGAGGACGGATACACAGATACGCAGTATTTT
TRBJ2-5 few TRBV29-1 TRBD1 CSVWTGEKTQYF TGCAGCGTTTGGACAGGGGAAAAGACCCAGTACTTC
TRBJ1-1 - TRBV2 - CASLPGHTTEAFF TGTGCCAGTCTGCCGGGACACACCACTGAAGCTTTCTTT
TRBJ2-1 few TRBV5-1 - CASSPLTSNEQFF TGCGCCAGCAGCCCCCTGACTAGCAATGAGCAGTTCTTC
TRBJ2-1 - TRBV3-1 - CASSATETNEQFF TGTGCCAGCAGCGCCACAGAGACCAATGAGCAGTTCTTC
TRBJ1-2 few TRBV4-1 - CASSQDPGGSGYTF TGCGCCAGCAGCCAAGATCCCGGGGGCAGCGGCTACACCTTC
TRBJ2-2 - TRBV7-9 - CASSLFNTGELFF TGTGCCAGCAGCTTATTCAACACCGGGGAGCTGTTTTTT
TRBJ2-1 - TRBV3-1 - CASSHGGSYNEQFF TGTGCCAGCAGCCACGGAGGCTCCTACAATGAGCAGTTCTTC
TRBJ1-1 - TRBV10-3 TRBD1 CAISGQGTEAFF TGTGCCATCAGCGGACAGGGAACTGAAGCTTTCTTT
TRBJ1-2 - TRBV16 - CASSQALQAPGGYTF TGTGCCAGCAGCCAAGCTTTACAGGCCCCTGGTGGCTACACCTTC
TRBJ2-5 - TRBV29-1 - CSVGYNEQYF TGCAGCGTTGGCTACAATGAGCAGTACTTC
TRBJ2-7 - TRBV20-1 - CSAAGTAYEQYF TGCAGTGCAGCCGGGACTGCCTACGAGCAGTACTTC
TRBJ2-5 - TRBV24-1 - CATSDLRGSGETQYF TGTGCCACCAGTGATTTGCGTGGCAGCGGAGAGACCCAGTACTTC
TRBJ2-3 few TRBV20-1 TRBD2 CSARLAGGPTDTQYF TGCAGTGCTAGACTAGCGGGAGGGCCGACTGATACGCAGTATTTT
TRBJ1-1 few TRBV3-1 - CASSPQQVNTEAFF TGTGCCAGCAGCCCCCAACAGGTGAACACTGAAGCTTTCTTT
TRBJ2-1 few TRBV10-3 TRBD1 CAISEQGAHNEQFF TGTGCCATCAGTGAGCAGGGGGCCCACAATGAGCAGTTCTTC
TRBJ2-5 - TRBV2 TRBD1 CASSVYRGQETQYF TGTGCCAGCAGTGTCTACAGGGGCCAAGAGACCCAGTACTTC
TRBJ2-5 - TRBV10-3 TRBD1 CATRDRVQETQYF TGTGCCACCAGGGACAGGGTCCAAGAGACCCAGTACTTC
TRBJ1-2 - TRBV3-1 - CASSPSGRGNYGYTF TGTGCCAGCAGCCCCTCGGGACGGGGAAACTATGGCTACACCTTC
TRBJ1-5 - TRBV4-2 - CASSRGDDSNQPQHF TGTGCCAGCAGCCGGGGGGACGATAGCAATCAGCCCCAGCATTTT
TRBJ2-1 - TRBV7-2 - CASSPNRRGNNEQFF TGTGCCAGCAGCCCTAATAGGCGCGGGAACAATGAGCAGTTCTTC
TRBJ2-5 - TRBV29-1 TRBD2 CSVVWRGEGETQYF TGCAGCGTTGTTTGGCGGGGGGAGGGGGAGACCCAGTACTTC
TRBJ1-1 - TRBV24-1 TRBD1 CATRGDRNTEAFF TGTGCCACCAGGGGGGACAGGAACACTGAAGCTTTCTTT
TRBJ1-2 - TRBV7-9 - CASSSRDADGYTF TGTGCTAGCAGCTCCAGGGATGCGGATGGCTACACCTTC
TRBJ2-5 - TRBV20-1 - CSAKSGQTQYF TGCAGTGCTAAGTCCGGGCAGACCCAGTACTTC
TRBJ2-1 - TRBV7-6 - CASSSRDNEQFF TGTGCCAGCAGCTCGCGCGACAATGAGCAGTTCTTC
TRBJ2-1 - TRBV7-2 - CASSLGDGGAGYNEQFF TGTGCCAGCAGCTTAGGTGATGGCGGGGCGGGGTACAATGAGCAGTTCTTC
TRBJ1-1 few TRBV6-5 TRBD1 CASSSGDRAVAEAFF TGTGCCAGCAGTTCGGGGGACAGGGCGGTGGCTGAAGCTTTCTTT
TRBJ2-1 few TRBV5-1 TRBD2 CASSLEAGGLYNEQFF TGCGCCAGCAGCTTGGAGGCGGGAGGGCTCTACAATGAGCAGTTCTTC
TRBJ1-1 - TRBV12-3/TRBV12-4 - CASTPSRRNTEAFF TGTGCCAGCACCCCGTCTAGAAGGAACACTGAAGCTTTCTTT
TRBJ1-2 once TRBV29-1 TRBD1 CSVERNRGALGYGYTF TGCAGCGTTGAAAGGAACAGGGGCGCTTTAGGGTATGGCTACACCTTC
TRBJ2-5 - TRBV29-1 - CSVEVLGTTLGETQYF TGCAGCGTTGAAGTATTGGGGACCACCCTCGGGGAGACCCAGTACTTC
TRBJ2-7 - TRBV7-3 TRBD1 CASSLLGGAYEQYF TGTGCCAGCAGCTTATTAGGGGGCGCGTATGAGCAGTACTTC
TRBJ2-3 few TRBV20-1 TRBD1 CSARTSGQNTDTQYF TGCAGTGCTAGGACCTCGGGACAGAACACAGATACGCAGTATTTT
TRBJ2-7 - TRBV7-9 - CASSSRRDPSYEQYF TGTGCCAGCAGCTCACGGAGAGACCCCTCCTACGAGCAGTACTTC
TRBJ2-3 - TRBV3-1 - CASSQVGGPRTDTQYF TGTGCCAGCAGCCAAGTCGGTGGCCCCCGCACAGATACGCAGTATTTT
TRBJ1-1 - TRBV30 - CAWSVHLVMNTEAFF TGTGCCTGGAGTGTACATCTAGTGATGAACACTGAAGCTTTCTTT